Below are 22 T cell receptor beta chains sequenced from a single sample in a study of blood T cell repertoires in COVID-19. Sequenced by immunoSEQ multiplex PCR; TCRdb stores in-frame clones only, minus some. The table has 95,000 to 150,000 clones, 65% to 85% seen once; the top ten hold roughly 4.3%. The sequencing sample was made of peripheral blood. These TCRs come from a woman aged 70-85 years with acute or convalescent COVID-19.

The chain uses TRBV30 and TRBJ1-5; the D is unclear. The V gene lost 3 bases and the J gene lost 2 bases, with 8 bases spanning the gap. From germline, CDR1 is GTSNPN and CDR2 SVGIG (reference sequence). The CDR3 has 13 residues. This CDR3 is CAWRAQGNQPQHF. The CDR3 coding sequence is TGTGCCTGGAGGGCCCAGGGCAATCAGCCCCAGCATTTT.

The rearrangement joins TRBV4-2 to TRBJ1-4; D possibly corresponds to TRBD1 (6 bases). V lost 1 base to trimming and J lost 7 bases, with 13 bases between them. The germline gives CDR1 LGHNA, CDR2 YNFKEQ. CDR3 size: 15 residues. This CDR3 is CASSQAGASPEKLFF. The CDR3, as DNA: TGTGCCAGCAGCCAAGCAGGGGCCTCTCCTGAAAAACTGTTTTTT.

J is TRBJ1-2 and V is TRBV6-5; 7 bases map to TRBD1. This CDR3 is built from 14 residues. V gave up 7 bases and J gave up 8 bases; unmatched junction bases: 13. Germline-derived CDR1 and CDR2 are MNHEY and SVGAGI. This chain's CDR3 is CASTVATGSEGYTF. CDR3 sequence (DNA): TGTGCCAGCACCGTAGCGACAGGGAGTGAGGGCTACACCTTC.

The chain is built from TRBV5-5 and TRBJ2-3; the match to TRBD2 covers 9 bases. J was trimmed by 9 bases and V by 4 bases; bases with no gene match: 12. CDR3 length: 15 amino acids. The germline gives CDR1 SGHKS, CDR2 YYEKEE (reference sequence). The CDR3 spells CASSLEVAGVTTQYF. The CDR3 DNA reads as TGTGCCAGCAGCCTCGAAGTAGCGGGGGTCACAACGCAGTATTTT.

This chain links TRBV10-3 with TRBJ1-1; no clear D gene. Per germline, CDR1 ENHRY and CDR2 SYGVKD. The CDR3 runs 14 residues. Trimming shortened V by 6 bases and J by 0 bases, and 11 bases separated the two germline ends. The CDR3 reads CAIRLDTLNTEAFF. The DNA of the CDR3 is TGTGCCATCAGATTAGACACCCTGAACACTGAAGCTTTCTTT.

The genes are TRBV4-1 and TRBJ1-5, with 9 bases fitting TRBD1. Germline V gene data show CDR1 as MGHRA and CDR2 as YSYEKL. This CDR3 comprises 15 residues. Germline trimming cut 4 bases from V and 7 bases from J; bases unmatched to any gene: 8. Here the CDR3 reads CASSLRDRDGQPQHF. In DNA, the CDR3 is TGCGCCAGCAGCCTCCGGGACAGGGATGGCCAGCCCCAGCATTTT.

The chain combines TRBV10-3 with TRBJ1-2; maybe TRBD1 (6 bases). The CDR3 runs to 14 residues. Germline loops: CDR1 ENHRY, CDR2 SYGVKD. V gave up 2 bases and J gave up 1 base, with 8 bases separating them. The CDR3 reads CAISEGRGNYGYTF. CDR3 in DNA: TGTGCCATCAGTGAGGGCAGGGGTAACTATGGCTACACCTTC.

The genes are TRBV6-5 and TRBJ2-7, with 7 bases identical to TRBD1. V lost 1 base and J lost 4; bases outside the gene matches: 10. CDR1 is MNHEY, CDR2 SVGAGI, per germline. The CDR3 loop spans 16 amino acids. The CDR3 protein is CASSYYATGRTYEQYF. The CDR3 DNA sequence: TGTGCCAGCAGTTACTACGCGACAGGGAGAACGTACGAGCAGTACTTC.

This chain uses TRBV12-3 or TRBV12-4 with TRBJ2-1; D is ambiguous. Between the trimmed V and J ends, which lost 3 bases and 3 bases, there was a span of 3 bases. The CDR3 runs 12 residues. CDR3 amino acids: CASSFIYNEQFF. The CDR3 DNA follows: TGTGCCAGCAGTTTTATCTACAATGAGCAGTTCTTC.

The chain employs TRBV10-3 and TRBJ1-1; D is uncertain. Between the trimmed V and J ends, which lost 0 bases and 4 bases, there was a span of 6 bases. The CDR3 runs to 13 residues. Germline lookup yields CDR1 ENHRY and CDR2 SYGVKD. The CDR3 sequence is CAISESGSTEAFF. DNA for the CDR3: TGTGCCATCAGTGAGTCTGGGAGCACTGAAGCTTTCTTT.

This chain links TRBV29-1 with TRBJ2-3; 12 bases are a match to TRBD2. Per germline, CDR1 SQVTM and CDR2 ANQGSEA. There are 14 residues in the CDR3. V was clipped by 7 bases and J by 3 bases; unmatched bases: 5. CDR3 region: CSGRLAGETDTQYF. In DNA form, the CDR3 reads TGCAGCGGACGACTAGCGGGGGAGACAGATACGCAGTATTTT.

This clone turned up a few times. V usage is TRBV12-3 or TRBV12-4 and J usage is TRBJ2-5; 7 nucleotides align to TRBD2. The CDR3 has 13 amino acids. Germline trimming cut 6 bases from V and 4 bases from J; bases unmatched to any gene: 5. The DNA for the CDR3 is TGTGCCAGCAGACCTAGCGGCCTAGAGACCCAGTACTTC. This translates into CASRPSGLETQYF.

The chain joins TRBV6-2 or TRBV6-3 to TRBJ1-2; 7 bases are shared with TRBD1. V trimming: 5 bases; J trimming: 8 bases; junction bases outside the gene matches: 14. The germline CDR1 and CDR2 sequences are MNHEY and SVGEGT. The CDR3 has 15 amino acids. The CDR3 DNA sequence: TGTGCCAGCAGTCTAACCGCCCGACAGGGTGGGGGCTACACCTTC. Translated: CASSLTARQGGGYTF.

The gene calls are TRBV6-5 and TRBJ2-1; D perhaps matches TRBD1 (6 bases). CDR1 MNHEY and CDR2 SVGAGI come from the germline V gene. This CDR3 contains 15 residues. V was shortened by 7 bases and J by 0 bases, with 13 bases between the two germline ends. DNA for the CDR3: TGTGCCAGCATTCTTGACAGGAGCTCCTACAATGAGCAGTTCTTC. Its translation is CASILDRSSYNEQFF.

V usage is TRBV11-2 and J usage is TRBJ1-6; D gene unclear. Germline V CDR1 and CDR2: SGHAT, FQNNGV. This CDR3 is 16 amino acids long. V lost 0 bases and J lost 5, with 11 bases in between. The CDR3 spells CASSLDSPGNNSPLHF. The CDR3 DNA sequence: TGTGCCAGCAGCTTAGATTCCCCAGGAAATAATTCACCCCTCCACTTT.

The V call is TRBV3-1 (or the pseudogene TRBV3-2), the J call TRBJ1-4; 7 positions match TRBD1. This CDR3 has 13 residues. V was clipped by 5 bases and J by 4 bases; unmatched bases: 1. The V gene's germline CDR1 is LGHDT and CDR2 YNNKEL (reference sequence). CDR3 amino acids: CASSDRVNEKLFF. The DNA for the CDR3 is TGTGCCAGCAGCGACAGGGTTAATGAAAAACTGTTTTTT.

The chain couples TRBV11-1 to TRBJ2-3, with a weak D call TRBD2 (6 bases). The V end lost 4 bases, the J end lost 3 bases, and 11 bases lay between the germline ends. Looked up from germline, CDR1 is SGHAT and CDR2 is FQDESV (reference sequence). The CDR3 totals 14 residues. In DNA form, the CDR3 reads TGTGCCAGCAGCTCACACCGGGGGACAGATACGCAGTATTTT. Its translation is CASSSHRGTDTQYF.

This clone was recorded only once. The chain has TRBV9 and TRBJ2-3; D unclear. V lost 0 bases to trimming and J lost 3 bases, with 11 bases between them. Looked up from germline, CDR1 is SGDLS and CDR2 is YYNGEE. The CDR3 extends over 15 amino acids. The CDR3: CASSVVDQVTDTQYF. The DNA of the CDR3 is TGTGCCAGCAGCGTAGTAGATCAGGTGACAGATACGCAGTATTTT.

In DNA form, the CDR3 reads TGTGCCAGCAGCCCAGACGCCAGGGGGCCCGGCCCAGATACGCAGTATTTT. Translation: CASSPDARGPGPDTQYF. This chain links TRBV7-2 with TRBJ2-3; 8 nucleotides line up with TRBD1. The germline V gene encodes CDR1 SGHTA and CDR2 FQGNSA. The CDR3 runs to 17 residues. With V trimmed by 5 bases and J by 4 bases, 14 bases remained unmatched.

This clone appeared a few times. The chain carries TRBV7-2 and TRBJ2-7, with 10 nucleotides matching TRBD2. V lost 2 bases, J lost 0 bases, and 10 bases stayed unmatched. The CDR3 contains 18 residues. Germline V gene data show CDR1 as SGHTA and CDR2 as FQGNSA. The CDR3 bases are TGTGCCAGCAGCTTAAGTTACTCAGCGGGGGGGCGCTCCTACGAGCAGTACTTC. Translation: CASSLSYSAGGRSYEQYF.

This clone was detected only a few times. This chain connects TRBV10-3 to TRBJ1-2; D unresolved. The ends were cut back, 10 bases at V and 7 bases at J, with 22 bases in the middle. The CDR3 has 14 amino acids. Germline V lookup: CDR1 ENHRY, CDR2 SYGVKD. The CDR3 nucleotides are TGTGCCACCCGGGCGAGCGGGGTGGATCCTGGCTACACCTTC. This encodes CATRASGVDPGYTF.

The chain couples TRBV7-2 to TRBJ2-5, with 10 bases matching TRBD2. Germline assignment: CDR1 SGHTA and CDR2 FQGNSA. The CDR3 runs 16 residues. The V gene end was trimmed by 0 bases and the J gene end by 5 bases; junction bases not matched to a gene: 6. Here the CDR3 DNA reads TGTGCCAGCAGCTTAGCTCCTAGCGGGGGTGGGGAGACCCAGTACTTC. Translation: CASSLAPSGGGETQYF.